This record covers a single T cell receptor (beta chain). In germline, CDR1 is SQVTM, CDR2 ANQGSEA. The junction had 5 bases not matched to a gene; V was cut back by 2 bases and J by 2 bases. This CDR3 contains 14 residues. This table comes from immunoSEQ multiplex PCR, and its TCRdb copy is limited to in-frame clones, with some not included. The sample contains about 270,000 clones, 70% to 85% of which appear only once. The sample belongs to a study of blood T cell repertoires in COVID-19. This sequence joins TRBV29-1 and TRBJ1-2; 7 nucleotides agree with TRBD1. This receptor was taken from a human donor with COVID-19, enrolled during active disease. The donor label of this sample is uncertain. Material for sequencing was peripheral blood. The CDR3 DNA sequence: TGCAGCGTTGAACCACAGGGGAGGAACTATGGCTACACCTTC. Its protein is CSVEPQGRNYGYTF.